The 2 T cell receptor beta chains listed next were all sequenced from one sample in a study of regulatory T cells in long-lasting Graves disease. Time point meaning: newly diagnosed GD, antithyroid drugs for less than 3 months. Isolated PBMC RNA provided the starting material for the TCR library. Relying on iRepertoire HTBI primers and Arm-PCR of CDR3 regions, the team built TCR beta libraries. TCRdb called the multiplex PCR reads again in MiXCR, with one record for every CDR3 protein. The sample has hundreds of thousands of distinct CDR3 sequences, around 16% seen once. The sample was also linked to a second study, of T cells in Graves' hyperthyroidism and ophthalmopathy.

This specimen was peripheral blood mononuclear cells (PBMCs), taken at new diagnosis, from a patient treated with antithyroid drugs. These receptors came from a woman between 40 and 55 years old with Graves disease.

Of note for this clonotype: Since a much larger clone is just one base distant, this may be a read error. This rearrangement joins TRBV25-1 to TRBJ1-4, with D tentatively TRBD1 (5 bases). The CDR3 runs 15 residues. From germline, CDR1 is MGHDK and CDR2 SYGVNS. V gave up 7 bases and J gave up 3 bases, with 15 bases separating them. The CDR3 nucleotides are TGTGCCAGCAATGGGGCCGGGGAAGCTAATGAAAAACTGTTTTTT. Residues: CASNGAGEANEKLFF.

Many counts were recorded for this clonotype. This sequence joins TRBV18 and TRBJ2-7; D unresolved. The V end lost 2 bases, the J end lost 1 base, and 9 bases lay between the germline ends. In germline, CDR1 is KGHSH, CDR2 LQKENI. The CDR3 spans 14 residues. CDR3: CASSPLAESYEQYF. CDR3 nucleotide sequence: TGTGCCAGCTCACCATTGGCGGAGTCCTACGAGCAGTACTTC. The variable domain in full, with the rest retrieved from reference TRBV18 and TRBJ2-7, is NAGVMQNPRHLVRRRGQEARLRCSPMKGHSHVYWYRQLPEEGLKFMVYLQKENIIDESGMPKERFSAEFPKEGPSILRIQQVVRGDSAAYFCASSPLAESYEQYFGPGTRLTVT.